This TCR beta chain was recovered during a study of blood T cell repertoires in COVID-19. About the study: Sample material is recorded as cDNA or gDNA derived from T cells, B-cell-depleted T cells, or PBMCs.

Clones were sequenced by immunoSEQ multiplex PCR, and TCRdb holds only the in-frame ones, with some missing. The sample has 85,000 to 100,000 clones; 86% are singletons. Losses at the gene ends were 3 bases for V and 8 bases for J; bases not matched to a gene: 7. Looked up from germline, CDR1 is SGHKS and CDR2 is YYEKEE (reference sequence). The CDR3 spans 14 residues. This chain connects TRBV5-5 to TRBJ1-2; 10 bases match TRBD1. The sequencing sample was made of peripheral blood. This sequence was found in a man aged 60 to 75 with acute or convalescent COVID-19. The CDR3 bases are TGTGCCAGCAGCTGGGGACAGGGGATCTCCGGCTACACCTTC. The encoded protein is CASSWGQGISGYTF.